The 2 T cell receptor beta chains given below trace back to one sample, sequenced in a study of chemoradiotherapy in HPV16-positive cancers (dated by TCRdb to between 2021 and 2024). Receptor libraries were prepared by the immunoSEQ multiplex PCR assay. Held by TCRdb, this immuneACCESS table contains in-frame sequences only and omits some clones. Under half of the omission traces to an unresolved V gene where checked; the cause of the rest is unknown. This sample is represented by more than 850 clones; roughly 84% of them were singletons. Jointly, the top ten make up 3.5% to 4.5% of the sample. This specimen was tumor tissue, taken from a patient who underwent chemoradiotherapy. Source of these receptors: a human donor with HPV-associated anogenital cancer.

The J gene is TRBJ2-6, the V gene TRBV5-1; D unresolved. The ends were cut back, 4 bases at V and 1 base at J, with 18 bases in the middle. The V gene's germline CDR1 is SGHRS and CDR2 YFSETQ. The CDR3 runs 18 residues. CDR3 DNA: TGCGCCAGCAGCCGGACGGCAGACTTGCCATCTGGGGCCAACGTCCTGACTTTC. Translation gives CASSRTADLPSGANVLTF.

The rearrangement links TRBV10-3 to TRBJ1-1; D is ambiguous. From germline, CDR1 is ENHRY and CDR2 SYGVKD. There are 14 residues in the CDR3. V was clipped by 5 bases and J by 3 bases, with 13 bases between them. In DNA, the CDR3 is TGTGCCATCAGTCGTCTTGCAGGCTACACTGAAGCTTTCTTT. This translates into CAISRLAGYTEAFF.